The sequence of this T cell receptor (beta chain) was determined in a study of cytomegalovirus exposure and HLA in healthy donors. The study, taken as a whole, reports: Productive status was seen about 90% or about 30% of the time for most TCR beta V segments in an earlier analysis.

The CDR3 has 14 amino acids. The V and J ends lost 2 bases and 2 bases respectively, with 10 bases between them. Germline assignment: CDR1 SGHDT and CDR2 YYEEEE. Primers for the PCR totalled 60 Vbeta and 13 Jbeta. Using immunoSEQ multiplex PCR, the repertoire was profiled, and TCRdb retains in-frame clones only, with some absent. Of around 150,000 clones in the sample, around 70% were seen once. Notes on this clone: Its antigen is still unknown.

The sequence derives from a man aged 40-49 years in good health and CMV-seronegative. The chain couples TRBV5-6 to TRBJ1-1; TRBD1 might be the D (6 bases). The sequenced sample consisted of PBMCs. The CDR3 nucleotides are TGTGCCAGCAGCTTTGGGACACCAAACACTGAAGCTTTCTTT. It codes for CASSFGTPNTEAFF.